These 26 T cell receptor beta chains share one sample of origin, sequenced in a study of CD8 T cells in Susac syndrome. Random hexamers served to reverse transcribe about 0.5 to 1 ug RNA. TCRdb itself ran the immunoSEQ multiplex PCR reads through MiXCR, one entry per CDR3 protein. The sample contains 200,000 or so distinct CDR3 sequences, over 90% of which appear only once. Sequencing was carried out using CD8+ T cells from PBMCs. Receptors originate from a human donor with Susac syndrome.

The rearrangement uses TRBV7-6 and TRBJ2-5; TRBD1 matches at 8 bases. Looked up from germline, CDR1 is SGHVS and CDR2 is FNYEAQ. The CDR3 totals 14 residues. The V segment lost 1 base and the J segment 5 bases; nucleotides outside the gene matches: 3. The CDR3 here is CASSLGTGSETQYF. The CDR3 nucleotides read TGTGCCAGCAGCTTAGGGACAGGGTCCGAGACCCAGTACTTC.

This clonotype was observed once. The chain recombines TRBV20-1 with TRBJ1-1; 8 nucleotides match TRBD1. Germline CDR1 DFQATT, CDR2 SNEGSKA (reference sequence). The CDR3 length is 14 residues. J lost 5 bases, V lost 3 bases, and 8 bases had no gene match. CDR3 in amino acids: CSASPGQVRTEAFF. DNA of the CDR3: TGCAGTGCTAGTCCGGGACAGGTTAGAACTGAAGCTTTCTTT.

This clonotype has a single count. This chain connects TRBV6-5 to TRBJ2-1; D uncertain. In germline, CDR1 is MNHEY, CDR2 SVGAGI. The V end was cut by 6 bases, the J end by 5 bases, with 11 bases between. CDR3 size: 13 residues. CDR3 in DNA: TGTGCCAGCAGGTACCAGATACACAATGAGCAGTTCTTC. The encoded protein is CASRYQIHNEQFF.

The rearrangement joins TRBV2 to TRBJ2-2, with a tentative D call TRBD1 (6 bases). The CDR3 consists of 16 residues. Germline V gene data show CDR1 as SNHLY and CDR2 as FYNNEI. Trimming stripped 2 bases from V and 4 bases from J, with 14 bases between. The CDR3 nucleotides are TGTGCCAGCAGTGAATTCGGGCAGGGGAGCACCGGGGAGCTGTTTTTT. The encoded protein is CASSEFGQGSTGELFF.

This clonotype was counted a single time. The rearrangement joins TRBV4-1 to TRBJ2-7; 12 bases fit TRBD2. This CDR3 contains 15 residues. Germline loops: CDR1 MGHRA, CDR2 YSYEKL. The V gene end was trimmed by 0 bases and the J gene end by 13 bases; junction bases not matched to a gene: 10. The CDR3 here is CASSQEYPSGRASYF. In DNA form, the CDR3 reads TGCGCCAGCAGCCAAGAGTATCCTAGCGGGAGGGCCAGCTACTTC.

The CDR3 reads CASSFGVTGGAVSSEQYF. In DNA form, the CDR3 reads TGTGCCAGCAGCTTTGGGGTAACAGGGGGCGCAGTCTCTAGCGAGCAGTACTTC. The chain employs TRBV11-2 and TRBJ2-7; TRBD1 matches 9 bases. Germline lookup yields CDR1 SGHAT and CDR2 FQNNGV. The trim removed 3 bases at V and 6 bases at J, leaving 18 bases unmatched. There are 18 residues in the CDR3.

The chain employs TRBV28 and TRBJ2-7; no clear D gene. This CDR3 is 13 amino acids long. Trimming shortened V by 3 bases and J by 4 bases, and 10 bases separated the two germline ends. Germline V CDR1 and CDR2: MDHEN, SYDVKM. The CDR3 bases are TGTGCCAGCAGTTTCCAATCGTCGTACGAGCAGTACTTC. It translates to CASSFQSSYEQYF. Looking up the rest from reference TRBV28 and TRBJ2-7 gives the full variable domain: DVKVTQSSRYLVKRTGEKVFLECVQDMDHENMFWYRQDPGLGLRLIYFSYDVKMKEKGDIPEGYSVSREKKERFSLILESASTNQTSMYLCASSFQSSYEQYFGPGTRLTVT.

CDR3 bases: TGCAGTGCTGGGACAGGGGGAGCCTACGAGCAGTACTTC. Its translation: CSAGTGGAYEQYF. The chain couples TRBV20-1 to TRBJ2-7; 11 bases align to TRBD1. Germline V gene sequence: CDR1 DFQATT, CDR2 SNEGSKA (reference sequence). Trimming removed 5 bases from V and 2 bases from J; junction bases left unmatched: 2. The CDR3 totals 13 residues.

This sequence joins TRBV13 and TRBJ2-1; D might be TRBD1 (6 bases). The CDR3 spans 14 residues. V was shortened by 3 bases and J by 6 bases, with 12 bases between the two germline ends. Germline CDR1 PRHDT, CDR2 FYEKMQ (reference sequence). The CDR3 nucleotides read TGTGCCAGCAGCTTGACAACAGGGTTCAATGAGCAGTTCTTC. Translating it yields CASSLTTGFNEQFF.

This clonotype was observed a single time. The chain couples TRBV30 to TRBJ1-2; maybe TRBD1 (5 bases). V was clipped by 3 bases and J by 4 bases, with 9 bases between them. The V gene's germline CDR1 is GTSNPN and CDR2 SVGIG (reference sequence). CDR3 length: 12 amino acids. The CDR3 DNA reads TGTGCCTGGAGCCCCCAGGGCTATGGCTACACCTTC. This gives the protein CAWSPQGYGYTF.

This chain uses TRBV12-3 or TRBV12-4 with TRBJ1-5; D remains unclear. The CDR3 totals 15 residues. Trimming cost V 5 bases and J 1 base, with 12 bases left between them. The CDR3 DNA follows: TGTGCCAGCAGTCCGGACGGAGGGAGCAATCAGCCCCAGCATTTT. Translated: CASSPDGGSNQPQHF.

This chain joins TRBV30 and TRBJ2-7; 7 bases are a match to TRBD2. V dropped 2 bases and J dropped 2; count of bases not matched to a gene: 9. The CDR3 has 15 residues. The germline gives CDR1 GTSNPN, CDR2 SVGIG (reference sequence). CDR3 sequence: CAWSPRAGITYEQYF. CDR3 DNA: TGTGCCTGGAGTCCCAGAGCGGGGATCACCTACGAGCAGTACTTC.

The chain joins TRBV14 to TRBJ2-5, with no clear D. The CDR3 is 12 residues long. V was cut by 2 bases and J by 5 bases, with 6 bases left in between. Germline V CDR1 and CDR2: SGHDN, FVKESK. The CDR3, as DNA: TGTGCCAGCAGCCAATTCAAGGAGACCCAGTACTTC. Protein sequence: CASSQFKETQYF.

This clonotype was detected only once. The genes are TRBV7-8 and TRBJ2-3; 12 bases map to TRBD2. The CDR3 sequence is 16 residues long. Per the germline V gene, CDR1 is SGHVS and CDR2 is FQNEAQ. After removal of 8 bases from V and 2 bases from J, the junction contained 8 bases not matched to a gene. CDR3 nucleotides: TGTGCCAGCTCCAGACTAGCGGGGGATCTCACAGATACGCAGTATTTT. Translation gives CASSRLAGDLTDTQYF.

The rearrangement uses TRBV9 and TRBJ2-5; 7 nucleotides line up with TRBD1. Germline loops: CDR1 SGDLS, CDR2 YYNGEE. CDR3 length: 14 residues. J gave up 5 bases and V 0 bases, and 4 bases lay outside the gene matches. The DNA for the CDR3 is TGTGCCAGCAGCGTAGCTGACAGGGTGGAGACCCAGTACTTC. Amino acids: CASSVADRVETQYF.

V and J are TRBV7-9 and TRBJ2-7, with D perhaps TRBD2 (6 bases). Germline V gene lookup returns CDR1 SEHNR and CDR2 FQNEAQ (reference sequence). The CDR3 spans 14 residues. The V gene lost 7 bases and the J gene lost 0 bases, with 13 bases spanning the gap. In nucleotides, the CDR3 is TGTGCCAGCACCCGCGGGGAGAGCTCCTACGAGCAGTACTTC. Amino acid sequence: CASTRGESSYEQYF.

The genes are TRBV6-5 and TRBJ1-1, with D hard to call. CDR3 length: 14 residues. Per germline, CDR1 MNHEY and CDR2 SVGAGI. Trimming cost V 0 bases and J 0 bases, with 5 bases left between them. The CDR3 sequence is CASSYSMVNTEAFF. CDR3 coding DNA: TGTGCCAGCAGTTACTCGATGGTGAACACTGAAGCTTTCTTT.

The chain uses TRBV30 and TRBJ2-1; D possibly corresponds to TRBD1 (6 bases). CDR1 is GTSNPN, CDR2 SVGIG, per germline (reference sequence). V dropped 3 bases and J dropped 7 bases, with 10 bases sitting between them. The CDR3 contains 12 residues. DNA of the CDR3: TGTGCCTGGAGAGGGACAAAGAATGAGCAGTTCTTC. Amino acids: CAWRGTKNEQFF.

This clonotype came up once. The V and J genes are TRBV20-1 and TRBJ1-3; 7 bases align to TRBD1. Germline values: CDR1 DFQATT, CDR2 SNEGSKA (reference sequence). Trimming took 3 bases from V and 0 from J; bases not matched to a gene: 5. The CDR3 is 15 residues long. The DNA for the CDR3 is TGCAGTGCTAGCCACAGGGGCCACTCTGGAAACACCATATATTTT. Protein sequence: CSASHRGHSGNTIYF.

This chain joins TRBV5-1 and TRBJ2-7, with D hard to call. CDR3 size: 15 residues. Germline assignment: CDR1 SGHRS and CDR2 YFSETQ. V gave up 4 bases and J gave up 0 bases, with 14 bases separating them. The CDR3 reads CASSPYKPFSYEQYF. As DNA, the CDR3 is TGCGCCAGCAGCCCATACAAACCGTTCTCCTACGAGCAGTACTTC.

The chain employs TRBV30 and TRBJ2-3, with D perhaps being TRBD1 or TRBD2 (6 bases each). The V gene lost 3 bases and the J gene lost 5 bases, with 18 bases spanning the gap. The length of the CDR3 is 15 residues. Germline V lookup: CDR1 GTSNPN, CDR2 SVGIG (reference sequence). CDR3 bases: TGTGCCTGGAGCGACTCGGGGGCCTGGAGAGATACGCAGTATTTT. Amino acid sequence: CAWSDSGAWRDTQYF.

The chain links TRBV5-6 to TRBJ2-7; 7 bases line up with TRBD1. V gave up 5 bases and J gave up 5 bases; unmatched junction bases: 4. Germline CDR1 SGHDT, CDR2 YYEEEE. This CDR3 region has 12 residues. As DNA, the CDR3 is TGTGCCAGCAGAGGGGGCTCTGACGAGCAGTACTTC. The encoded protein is CASRGGSDEQYF.

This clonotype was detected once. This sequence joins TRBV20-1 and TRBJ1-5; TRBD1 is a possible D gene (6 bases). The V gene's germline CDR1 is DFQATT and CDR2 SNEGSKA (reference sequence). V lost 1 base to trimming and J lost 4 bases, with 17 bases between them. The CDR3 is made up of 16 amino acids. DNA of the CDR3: TGCAGTGCTAGAGTCAGGGGCTCCCTCAGGAATCAGCCCCAGCATTTT. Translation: CSARVRGSLRNQPQHF.

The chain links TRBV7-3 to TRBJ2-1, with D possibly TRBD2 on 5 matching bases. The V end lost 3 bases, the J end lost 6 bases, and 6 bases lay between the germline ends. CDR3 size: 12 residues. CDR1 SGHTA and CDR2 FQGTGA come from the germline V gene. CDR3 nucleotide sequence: TGTGCCAGCAGCTTTACTAGCAATGAGCAGTTCTTC. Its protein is CASSFTSNEQFF.

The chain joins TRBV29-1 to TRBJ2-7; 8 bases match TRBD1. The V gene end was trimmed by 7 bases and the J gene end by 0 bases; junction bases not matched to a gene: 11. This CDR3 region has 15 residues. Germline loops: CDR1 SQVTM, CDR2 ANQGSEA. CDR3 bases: TGCAGCGCTAGAGGACAGGGCAGGAGCTCCTACGAGCAGTACTTC. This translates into CSARGQGRSSYEQYF.

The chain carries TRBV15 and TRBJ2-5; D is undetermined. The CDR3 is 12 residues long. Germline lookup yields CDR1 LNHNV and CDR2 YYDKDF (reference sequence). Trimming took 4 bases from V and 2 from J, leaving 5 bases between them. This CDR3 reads CATSTEQETQYF. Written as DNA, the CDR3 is TGTGCCACCAGCACCGAGCAAGAGACCCAGTACTTC. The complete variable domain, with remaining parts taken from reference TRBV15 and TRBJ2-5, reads DAMVIQNPRYQVTQFGKPVTLSCSQTLNHNVMYWYQQKSSQAPKLLFHYYDKDFNNEADTPDNFQSRRPNTSFCFLDIRSPGLGDTAMYLCATSTEQETQYFGPGTRLLVL.